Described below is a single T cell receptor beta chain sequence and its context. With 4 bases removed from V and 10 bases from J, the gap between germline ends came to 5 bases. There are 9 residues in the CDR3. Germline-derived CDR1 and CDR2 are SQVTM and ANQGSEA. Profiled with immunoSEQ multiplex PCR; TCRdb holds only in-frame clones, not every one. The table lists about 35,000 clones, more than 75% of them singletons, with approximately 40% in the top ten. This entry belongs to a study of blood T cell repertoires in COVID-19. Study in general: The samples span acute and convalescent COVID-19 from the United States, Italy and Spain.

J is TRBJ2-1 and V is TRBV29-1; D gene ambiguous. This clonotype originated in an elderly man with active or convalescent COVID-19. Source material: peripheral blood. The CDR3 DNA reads TGCAGCGTTGCGTCCGAGCAGTTCTTC. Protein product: CSVASEQFF.